These T cell receptor beta chains were read from a single sample in a study of shared clonotypes between healthy human individuals. Repertoires were generated with immunoSEQ multiplex PCR, while TCRdb's copy carries only in-frame clones and drops some. The sample includes approximately 2.5 million clones, more than 80% seen only once; the top ten take 0.13% to 0.15%. The sample consisted of naive CD4+ T cells sorted from blood. These receptors all stem from a man younger than 30 in good health. Both conserved end residues are part of each CDR3. D genes are given only for firm matches. For some rows the clone size is stated as once, few or many, or as a class when expanded; others skip it.

V	J	D	size	DNA	CDR3
TRBV2	TRBJ2-7	.	.	TGTGCCAGCAGTGGGATGGTTAAGACCTACGAGCAGTACTTC	CASSGMVKTYEQYF
TRBV18	TRBJ1-3	.	.	TGTGCCAGCTCACCGTCTGGGAACAGGGACTCTGGAAACACCATATATTTT	CASSPSGNRDSGNTIYF
TRBV7-8	TRBJ1-2	TRBD1	.	TGTGCCAGCAGCTTAGCCGGACAGGGCGGAGGCTACACCTTC	CASSLAGQGGGYTF
TRBV9	TRBJ1-1	TRBD1	once	TGTGCCAGCAGCGTAGGGACAGGGCTAAAGAACACTGAAGCTTTCTTT	CASSVGTGLKNTEAFF
TRBV7-9	TRBJ2-7	.	.	TGTGCCAGCAGCTTAATAAATTGGGACGGCTCCTACGAGCAGTACTTC	CASSLINWDGSYEQYF
TRBV4-1	TRBJ1-3	.	.	TGCGCCAGCAGCCAAGATCATATGGGGTTTTCTGGAAACACCATATATTTT	CASSQDHMGFSGNTIYF
TRBV5-1	TRBJ2-3	.	.	TGCGCCAGCAGCGACCGGGCTGGGGTGGATACGCAGTATTTT	CASSDRAGVDTQYF
TRBV6-1	TRBJ1-6	.	.	TGTGCCAGCAGTGAACGTGACAAGGGTAGTTCCTATAATTCACCCCTCCACTTT	CASSERDKGSSYNSPLHF
TRBV5-4	TRBJ2-3	.	.	TGTGCCAGCAGCCCCAGCCTAAACACAGATACGCAGTATTTT	CASSPSLNTDTQYF
TRBV7-9	TRBJ1-6	TRBD1	.	TGTGCCAGCAGCCGGACAGGGGGCGGCGTTTCCTATAATTCACCCCTCCACTTT	CASSRTGGGVSYNSPLHF
TRBV6-5	TRBJ2-3	TRBD1	.	TGTGCCAGCAGTTACGGGACAGGGGGCGCAGATACGCAGTATTTT	CASSYGTGGADTQYF
TRBV6-6	TRBJ2-3	TRBD2	.	TGTGCCAGCAGTGCCTCGACTAGCGGCACAGATACGCAGTATTTT	CASSASTSGTDTQYF
TRBV28	TRBJ2-5	TRBD1	.	TGTGCCAGCAGTTGGGATGGACAGGGGGCTATGGAGACCCAGTACTTC	CASSWDGQGAMETQYF
TRBV7-9	TRBJ2-3	.	.	TGTGCCAGCAGCCTCAGTGGCACAGATACGCAGTATTTT	CASSLSGTDTQYF
TRBV6-1	TRBJ1-5	.	.	TGTGCCAGCAGTGAAGTAGGGAATCAGCCCCAGCATTTT	CASSEVGNQPQHF
TRBV6-6	TRBJ2-7	.	.	TGTGCCAGCAAGGGGGGAGTGGCCTACGAGCAGTACTTC	CASKGGVAYEQYF
TRBV7-2	TRBJ1-1	TRBD1	once	TGTGCCAGCAGCTTATCCGGGACAGGAGGTCCTTTCGGCGCTGAAGCTTTCTTT	CASSLSGTGGPFGAEAFF
TRBV18	TRBJ2-1	TRBD2	once	TGTGCCAGCTCACCGCTAGCGGGGGGGCCGAACAATGAGCAGTTCTTC	CASSPLAGGPNNEQFF
TRBV7-8	TRBJ2-5	TRBD2	.	TGTGCCAGCAGCTTAGGTAGCGGAGCTAGCGGCCAAGAGACCCAGTACTTC	CASSLGSGASGQETQYF
TRBV28	TRBJ2-4	TRBD1	.	TGTGCCAGCAGTTTAGGCCGACAGGGATCGAACATTCAGTACTTC	CASSLGRQGSNIQYF
TRBV5-3	TRBJ1-2	.	few	TGTGCCAGAAGCCAACAACTGGGACGGGGATCCTACACCTTC	CARSQQLGRGSYTF
TRBV2	TRBJ1-2	.	.	TGTGCCAGCAGTGGGGACACAAATAACTATGGCTACACCTTC	CASSGDTNNYGYTF
TRBV6-5	TRBJ2-1	.	.	TGTGCCAGCAGCTCCCTAGCAGCGGAGCAGTTCTTC	CASSSLAAEQFF
TRBV18	TRBJ2-5	.	.	TGTGCCAGCTCACTGTCGGGCCTCAAAATCCAAGAGACCCAGTACTTC	CASSLSGLKIQETQYF
TRBV28	TRBJ2-7	.	.	TGTGCCAGCACGGGGTCCTACGAGCAGTACTTC	CASTGSYEQYF
TRBV6-1	TRBJ2-3	.	.	TGTGCCAGCAGCGGACTCCGCACAGATACGCAGTATTTT	CASSGLRTDTQYF
TRBV7-2	TRBJ2-1	.	.	TGTGCCAGCAGCTTAGAAGCTGGGGGGCAGGGAGGTTGGAATGAGCAGTTCTTC	CASSLEAGGQGGWNEQFF
TRBV7-9	TRBJ1-2	.	.	TGTGCCAGCAGCTTAGCCCTCAGAGGCTACACCTTC	CASSLALRGYTF
TRBV27	TRBJ2-5	.	.	TGTGCCAGCAGTGGGGCGGGTTGGCGCGAGACCCAGTACTTC	CASSGAGWRETQYF